The 26 T cell receptor beta chains in this list originate from one sample, sequenced in a study of tumor and adjacent non-tumor tissue in lung cancer. No cell sorting was done before RNA was extracted from the tissue. The normal lung tissue was taken more than 3 cm from the tumor edge. The library came from three nested PCR rounds adapted from ARM-PCR protocols. TCRdb processed the multiplex PCR reads anew with MiXCR; each CDR3 protein has one entry. The sample includes tens of thousands of distinct CDR3 sequences, more than 65% seen only once; the top ten take around 40%. The sequencing sample was made of distant non-tumor lung tissue. The receptor set was obtained from a man aged 70 or older with non-small cell lung cancer.

To note about this clonotype: One base away lies a much larger clone, so this may be a sequencing read error. The genes are TRBV6-1 and TRBJ1-5; no clear D. In germline, CDR1 is MNHNS, CDR2 SASEGT. The CDR3 has 13 amino acids. CDR3 nucleotide sequence: TGTGCCATCAGTGTTAGTAGGGTTCAGCCCCAGCATTTT. It translates to CAISVSRVQPQHF.

This chain links TRBV20-1 with TRBJ2-7, with 8 positions matching TRBD2. The germline CDR1 and CDR2 sequences are DFQATT and SNEGSKA (reference sequence). The CDR3 length is 15 residues. V lost 2 bases to trimming and J lost 1 base; unmatched junction nucleotides: 7. The CDR3 here is CSARPGGGGSYEQYF. DNA of the CDR3: TGCAGTGCTAGACCCGGGGGGGGTGGGTCCTACGAGCAGTACTTC.

This clonotype was observed a few times. V usage is TRBV11-3 and J usage is TRBJ2-3, with 10 bases lining up with TRBD2. The CDR3 has 16 amino acids. The V gene end was trimmed by 5 bases and the J gene end by 0 bases; junction bases not matched to a gene: 5. The germline gives CDR1 SGHNT, CDR2 YENEEA. The CDR3 spells CASSLGLADSTDTQYF. CDR3 bases: TGTGCCAGCAGCCTTGGACTAGCGGATAGCACAGATACGCAGTATTTT.

On this clonotype itself: One base away lies a much larger clone, so this may be a sequencing read error. The rearrangement links TRBV5-4 to TRBJ2-1, with D uncertain. Germline V gene sequence: CDR1 SGHNT, CDR2 YYREEE (reference sequence). Trimming cost V 0 bases and J 6 bases, with 7 bases left between them. The CDR3 has 13 amino acids. The CDR3 spells CASSLVGGNEQFF. CDR3 nucleotides: TGTGCCAGCAGCTTGGTCGGCGGCAATGAGCAGTTCTTC.

This clonotype was seen more than once but under ten times. The genes are TRBV20-1 and TRBJ2-2; D possibly corresponds to TRBD2 (6 bases). The germline V and J ends were trimmed by 6 bases and 2 bases, with 13 bases remaining between them. From germline, CDR1 is DFQATT and CDR2 SNEGSKA (reference sequence). The length of the CDR3 is 14 residues. CDR3 sequence: CSALADLNTGELFF. The CDR3 DNA is TGCAGTGCGTTAGCGGATCTAAACACCGGGGAGCTGTTTTTT.

This clonotype occurred a few times. The final CDR3 position lacks the conserved phenylalanine or tryptophan, pointing to a likely read error. This chain joins TRBV4-2 and TRBJ1-2; 8 bases match TRBD1. The junction had 11 bases not matched to a gene; V was cut back by 4 bases and J by 4 bases. The CDR3 length is 16 residues. Germline-derived CDR1 and CDR2 are LGHNA and YNFKEQ. The CDR3 DNA reads TGTGCCAGCAGCCCTACCGGGACAGGTATCCTCTATGGCTACACCTTA. This sequence encodes CASSPTGTGILYGYTL.

Regarding this clonotype: This may stem from a read error, because a much larger clone lies one nucleotide away. The chain has TRBV6-1 and TRBJ2-7; the D gene is possibly TRBD1 (5 bases). The V end was cut by 6 bases, the J end by 3 bases, with 12 bases between. The CDR3 is 13 amino acids. Germline lookup yields CDR1 MNHNS and CDR2 SASEGT. This CDR3 reads CASSLGHSYEQYF. The CDR3 DNA reads as TGTGCCAGCAGCTTAGGACATAGCTACGAGCAGTACTTC.

With regard to this clonotype: An end of the junction differs from the germline gene, which may be a read error. J is TRBJ2-7 and V is TRBV11-2; D possibly corresponds to TRBD1 (6 bases). CDR3 length equals 13 residues. Germline loops: CDR1 SGHAT, CDR2 FQNNGV. This CDR3 is CACSSNRVHEQYF. CDR3 nucleotide sequence: TGTGCCTGCAGCTCGAACAGGGTCCATGAGCAGTACTTC.

The gene calls are TRBV6-9 and TRBJ2-5, with a possible D match to TRBD1 (5 bases). The germline gives CDR1 MNHGY, CDR2 SVAAGI. This CDR3 has 19 residues. Deletions cut 11 bases from V and 5 bases from J, with 36 bases between. DNA for the CDR3: TGTGCCGGAAGGAAAAAGACAGCTCACCGTGACTCCTATCAGGAGACCCAGTACTTC. It yields the protein CAGRKKTAHRDSYQETQYF.

As regards this clonotype: A read error is possible here, since a much larger clone lies one base away. CDR3 protein: CASSYRLTYEQCF. The DNA of the CDR3 is TGTGCCAGCAGTTACCGGCTGACCTACGAGCAGTGCTTC. This chain links TRBV6-5 with TRBJ2-7, with D unclear. Germline CDR1 MNHEY, CDR2 SVGAGI. CDR3 size: 13 residues.

This clonotype showed up just once. The junction does not match germline at one end; this may be a read error. The CDR3 loop is CASIEGGGGETQYF. CDR3 DNA: TGTGCCAGCATAGAAGGGGGCGGGGGGGAGACCCAGTATTTC. The V and J genes are TRBV6-1 and TRBJ2-5, with 9 bases lining up with TRBD2. From germline, CDR1 is MNHNS and CDR2 SASEGT. This CDR3 is 14 amino acids long.

In regard to this clonotype: At one boundary the junction diverges from the germline segment, which might be a read error. The rearrangement uses TRBV6-6 and TRBJ1-1; D unresolved. The germline gives CDR1 MNHNY, CDR2 SVGAGI (reference sequence). CDR3 size: 17 residues. The CDR3 DNA follows: TGTGGCAGCAGTTACCCCGTTAGCTCCGGGTTGAATACTGAAGCTTTCTTT. This gives the protein CGSSYPVSSGLNTEAFF.

As to this clonotype: This may arise from a read error, as a much more abundant clone is one base away. The chain recombines TRBV11-3 with TRBJ2-5; the D call may be TRBD1 or TRBD2 (5 bases each). Germline V gene lookup returns CDR1 SGHNT and CDR2 YENEEA. The CDR3 has 14 amino acids. The CDR3: CASDSGWGWETQYF. The CDR3 coding sequence is TGTGCCAGCGATTCCGGCTGGGGGTGGGAGACACAGTACTTC.

This clonotype was recorded many times. The V call is TRBV6-2 or TRBV6-3, the J call TRBJ1-2; no clear D. Germline CDR1 reads MNHEY; CDR2 reads SVGEGT. CDR3 size: 14 residues. V was clipped by 8 bases and J by 5 bases, with 18 bases between them. The CDR3 loop reads CASQPSQRKYGYTF. CDR3 DNA: TGTGCCAGCCAGCCAAGTCAGCGGAAATATGGCTACACCTTC.

Notes on this clonotype: The junction departs from germline at one end; a sequencing error may be responsible. The DNA of the CDR3 is TGCAACGTTGACGGGCTAGCGGGGACCTACGAGCAGTACTTC. It yields the protein CNVDGLAGTYEQYF. This chain connects TRBV29-1 to TRBJ2-7; 9 bases match TRBD2. Germline V gene lookup returns CDR1 SQVTM and CDR2 ANQGSEA. The CDR3 extends over 14 amino acids.

This clonotype was observed a single time. This CDR3 is missing its conserved last phenylalanine or tryptophan, likely due to a read error. For the CDR3, the DNA is TGTGCCACCAGTTATTCCAGGGACACCGGGGAGCTGTTTTTG. Protein: CATSYSRDTGELFL. This rearrangement joins TRBV24-1 to TRBJ2-2, with TRBD1 as a possible D gene (5 bases). Deletions cut 6 bases from V and 3 bases from J, with 10 bases between. The CDR3 runs to 14 residues. Looked up from germline, CDR1 is KGHDR and CDR2 is SFDVKD.

A word on this clonotype: Relative to the germline gene, one junction end is altered; a read error may explain this. This rearrangement joins TRBV4-1 to TRBJ2-7, with TRBD2 as a possible D gene (6 bases). Germline V gene sequence: CDR1 MGHRA, CDR2 YSYEKL. This CDR3 comprises 15 residues. DNA for the CDR3: TGTGCCAGCATCCTTGGAGGGGTGAGGGACGGCGAGCAGTACTTC. Protein product: CASILGGVRDGEQYF.

This clonotype was counted only a few times. This rearrangement joins TRBV20-1 to TRBJ2-1; a weak D match, TRBD2 (5 bases). The CDR3 contains 14 residues. Trimming cost V 6 bases and J 10 bases, with 22 bases left between them. The germline V gene has CDR1 DFQATT and CDR2 SNEGSKA (reference sequence). The CDR3 DNA reads TGCAGTGCCACGGAGGCACTAGGCCCTAGGGAGCAGTTCTTC. This sequence encodes CSATEALGPREQFF.

Many counts were recorded for this clonotype. This CDR3 reads CASSFDSHVAGATDTQYF. For the CDR3, the DNA is TGTGCCAGCAGTTTCGACTCCCATGTAGCGGGAGCGACAGATACGCAGTATTTT. The rearrangement uses TRBV6-6 and TRBJ2-3, with 9 bases fitting TRBD2. Losses at the gene ends were 4 bases for V and 3 bases for J; bases not matched to a gene: 14. CDR3 length: 18 residues. Germline V gives CDR1 MNHNY, CDR2 SVGAGI (reference sequence).

Notes on this clonotype: In this CDR3 the conserved last residue, phenylalanine or tryptophan, is missing, so a read error is likely. The chain carries TRBV6-6 and TRBJ2-1, with TRBD2 as a possible D gene (6 bases). The CDR3 runs 17 residues. Germline lookup yields CDR1 MNHNY and CDR2 SVGAGI (reference sequence). CDR3 region: CASSYNSGGRTNNQQFL. The CDR3 nucleotides are TGTGCCAGCAGTTACAATAGCGGAGGGCGTACCAACAATCAGCAGTTCCTC.

The V call is TRBV28, the J call TRBJ2-6, with D possibly matching TRBD1 (6 bases). This CDR3 comprises 15 residues. V was shortened by 7 bases and J by 2 bases, with 12 bases between the two germline ends. Germline-derived CDR1 and CDR2 are MDHEN and SYDVKM. CDR3 sequence (DNA): TGTGCCAGCATTAAACAGGGCACTGGGGCCAACGTCCTGACTTTC. It encodes CASIKQGTGANVLTF.

With regard to this clonotype: Its ends do not fully match the called genes, so a read error is possible. The chain is built from TRBV5-1 and TRBJ2-1; 7 nucleotides line up with TRBD1. Germline V gene data show CDR1 as SGHRS and CDR2 as YFSETQ. The CDR3 is made up of 14 amino acids. Here the CDR3 DNA reads TGCGCCAGCAGCTCGGGACAGATCCACAATAAGCAGTTTTTC. This translates into CASSSGQIHNKQFF.

The V gene is TRBV12-3 or TRBV12-4, the J gene TRBJ1-2; a possible D gene is TRBD1 (5 bases). V lost 7 bases and J lost 4, with 19 bases in between. The CDR3 totals 15 residues. CDR3 sequence: CASNSDGRTFYGYTF. DNA of the CDR3: TGTGCCAGCAATTCAGACGGCCGGACATTCTATGGCTACACCTTC.

Details on this clonotype: Mismatch with germline at one junction end may stem from a read error. This chain uses TRBV29-1 with TRBJ1-1; no clear D gene. The CDR3 sequence is 13 residues long. The germline V gene has CDR1 SQVTM and CDR2 ANQGSEA. Written as DNA, the CDR3 is TGCAGCGTTGTTATCCGGATGAACACTGAATCTTTCTTT. Translating gives CSVVIRMNTESFF.

A word on this clonotype: The junction departs from germline at one end; a sequencing error may be responsible. This chain connects TRBV4-3 to TRBJ2-7, with 7 bases lining up with TRBD2. Germline V gives CDR1 LGHNA, CDR2 YSLEER. This CDR3 is 20 amino acids long. The DNA for the CDR3 is TGCGCCAGCAGCCAAGGAATGGGATTAGCGGGTCCCGACGGCTCCTACGAGCAGTATTTC. It codes for CASSQGMGLAGPDGSYEQYF.

The V call is TRBV12-3 or TRBV12-4, the J call TRBJ1-2; D is uncertain. The V and J ends lost 5 bases and 2 bases respectively, with 15 bases between them. The CDR3 extends over 15 amino acids. DNA for the CDR3: TGTGCCAGCAGTCCGGTCGGAACACCAAACTATGGCTACACCTTC. Its translation is CASSPVGTPNYGYTF.